This TCR beta chain was sequenced for a study of response to subunit inactivated influenza vaccine. Study-wide results and limits: Every seasonal influenza vaccination brings in few new T cells, the authors suggested.

In germline, CDR1 is SQVTM, CDR2 ANQGSEA. The CDR3 covers 14 residues. V lost 1 base and J 0 bases, leaving 7 bases between the germline ends. This clonotype occurred a few times. Its matching antigen is unknown. MiXCR, run by TCRdb on the RT-PCR reads, gives a single entry per CDR3 protein. This table has a few hundred thousand distinct CDR3 sequences, approximately 14% appearing once. The sequences come from PBMCs from blood, collected roughly 12 days after vaccination. The receptor was isolated from a man aged 50-60 years who received an inactivated influenza vaccine. The J gene is TRBJ2-1, the V gene TRBV29-1; the D is unclear. The CDR3 DNA reads as TGCAGCGTTGAAGGCGGAAACTCCTACAATGAGCAGTTCTTC. It is translated as CSVEGGNSYNEQFF.